The 24 T cell receptor beta chains below were found in one sample sequenced in a study of T cell repertoires in aging, cancer and after chemotherapy. Rearranged V-D-J TRB sequences were amplified with a mixed TRB-A/B primer pool. Each CDR3 protein gets one entry after TCRdb re-called the multiplex PCR reads with MiXCR. The data hold under 1,500 distinct CDR3 sequences, with approximately 22% observed a single time. TCR beta rearrangements were amplified from peripheral blood genomic DNA. Material: blood. These receptors all come from a human donor with a blood cancer.

This chain uses TRBV4-1 with TRBJ1-1; no reliable D call. With 0 bases removed from V and 2 bases from J, the gap between germline ends came to 7 bases. CDR3 length: 14 amino acids. Germline V CDR1 and CDR2: MGHRA, YSYEKL. CDR3 sequence (DNA): TGCGCCAGCAGCCAAGACAGGACCAACACTGAAGCTTTCTTT. It specifies CASSQDRTNTEAFF.

Relative to its sample, this clonotype is medium-sized. This chain connects TRBV24-1 to TRBJ2-1; D not certain. The CDR3 has 14 residues. Germline CDR1 KGHDR, CDR2 SFDVKD. The V end was cut by 7 bases, the J end by 0 bases, with 9 bases between. Here the CDR3 reads CATSRPNSYNEQFF. The CDR3 bases are TGTGCCACCAGCAGACCCAACTCCTACAATGAGCAGTTCTTC.

This clonotype is medium-sized (0.01 to 0.1%) by share. V usage is TRBV12-3 or TRBV12-4 and J usage is TRBJ2-2; TRBD2 aligns across 15 bases. J gave up 5 bases and V 6 bases, and 13 bases lay outside the gene matches. The CDR3 has 19 amino acids. The CDR3 sequence is CASSDRRRGLAGGTGELFF. The CDR3 nucleotides are TGTGCCAGCAGCGACAGACGGCGGGGACTAGCGGGAGGAACCGGGGAGCTGTTTTTT.

In regard to this clonotype: Possible read error: a much larger clone is one base away. V and J are TRBV10-3 and TRBJ1-4, with 7 positions matching TRBD1. The CDR3 extends over 14 amino acids. J was trimmed by 7 bases and V by 5 bases; bases with no gene match: 7. From germline, CDR1 is ENHRY and CDR2 SYGVKD. CDR3 region: CAISNEGAGEKLFF. CDR3 coding DNA: TGTGCCATCAGTAATGAGGGGGCCGGTGAAAAACTGTTTTTT.

This clonotype is large within its sample. The chain uses TRBV6-1 and TRBJ2-3; 7 bases align to TRBD2. V lost 8 bases to trimming and J lost 0 bases; unmatched junction nucleotides: 14. Germline lookup yields CDR1 MNHNS and CDR2 SASEGT. The CDR3 runs to 17 residues. This chain's CDR3 is CASLKGGGRDSTDTQYF. Written as DNA, the CDR3 is TGTGCCAGCCTCAAGGGTGGAGGGAGGGATAGCACAGATACGCAGTATTTT.

Concerning this clonotype itself: A single base separates this from a much larger clone, so it may be a read error. The chain recombines TRBV19 with TRBJ1-1, with no clear D. Trimming took 5 bases from V and 6 from J, leaving 7 bases between them. CDR1 and CDR2 (germline): LNHDA, SQIVND (reference sequence). The CDR3 contains 11 residues. The CDR3 reads CASSVHPEAFF. CDR3 nucleotide sequence: TGTGCCAGTAGTGTACACCCTGAAGCTTTCTTT.

This clonotype is categorized as medium-sized. This rearrangement joins TRBV18 to TRBJ2-1; D gene unclear. Germline V gives CDR1 KGHSH, CDR2 LQKENI. V dropped 0 bases and J dropped 9 bases, with 12 bases sitting between them. The CDR3 has 14 residues. CDR3 residues: CASSPPGLRPEQFF. The CDR3 DNA sequence: TGTGCCAGCTCACCACCGGGCTTGAGGCCTGAGCAGTTCTTC.

Sample share makes this clonotype medium-sized (0.01 to 0.1%). The V gene is TRBV20-1, the J gene TRBJ2-3; no firm D call. Germline V gene lookup returns CDR1 DFQATT and CDR2 SNEGSKA (reference sequence). CDR3 size: 15 residues. Trimming took 5 bases from V and 0 from J, leaving 15 bases between them. Here the CDR3 DNA reads TGCAGTGCTCCCCGGGTCCCGGTTAGCACAGATACGCAGTATTTT. It specifies CSAPRVPVSTDTQYF.

This clonotype is judged large (0.1 to 1%). This chain connects TRBV27 to TRBJ2-3; the match to TRBD1 covers 8 bases. This CDR3 has 15 amino acids. J gave up 0 bases and V 6 bases, and 5 bases lay outside the gene matches. Germline V lookup: CDR1 MNHEY, CDR2 SMNVEV (reference sequence). DNA of the CDR3: TGTGCCAGCAGGCCTCGACAGGGGAGCACAGATACGCAGTATTTT. This codes for CASRPRQGSTDTQYF.

The chain uses TRBV5-6 and TRBJ2-3, with 7 bases lining up with TRBD1. The CDR3 length is 15 residues. In germline, CDR1 is SGHDT, CDR2 YYEEEE. V lost 10 bases and J lost 0; bases outside the gene matches: 11. CDR3: CAWTGTATSTDTQYF. In DNA form, the CDR3 reads TGTGCCTGGACCGGGACAGCTACTAGCACAGATACGCAGTATTTT.

This clonotype is deemed large. The V gene is TRBV30, the J gene TRBJ1-4; 7 nucleotides agree with TRBD1. Looked up from germline, CDR1 is GTSNPN and CDR2 is SVGIG (reference sequence). The CDR3 covers 14 residues. Trimming removed 5 bases from V and 2 bases from J; junction bases left unmatched: 5. CDR3 coding DNA: TGTGCCTGGGACAGGGTAGCGACTAATGAAAAACTGTTTTTT. Protein sequence: CAWDRVATNEKLFF.

This clonotype showed up just a few times. The rearrangement links TRBV25-1 to TRBJ1-6; D is uncertain. Germline lookup yields CDR1 MGHDK and CDR2 SYGVNS. Trimming took off 3 bases at V and 0 bases at J, with 6 bases between the two ends. This CDR3 comprises 15 residues. The chain's CDR3 is CASSDILSYNSPLHF. Written as DNA, the CDR3 is TGTGCCAGCAGTGACATTCTCTCCTATAATTCACCCCTCCACTTT.

The V call is TRBV11-2, the J call TRBJ1-4; 7 nucleotides line up with TRBD1. The junction had 7 bases not matched to a gene; V was cut back by 5 bases and J by 4 bases. This CDR3 is built from 15 residues. CDR1 and CDR2 from the germline V gene are SGHAT and FQNNGV. Written as DNA, the CDR3 is TGTGCCAGCAGCCCCGGGACAGTATATAATGAAAAACTGTTTTTT. It encodes CASSPGTVYNEKLFF.

The chain employs TRBV2 and TRBJ2-7, with 10 nucleotides matching TRBD2. Losses at the gene ends were 7 bases for V and 6 bases for J; bases not matched to a gene: 9. Germline V gene lookup returns CDR1 SNHLY and CDR2 FYNNEI. The CDR3 runs 14 residues. The CDR3: CASTGSSGRGEQYF. As DNA, the CDR3 is TGTGCCAGCACCGGCTCTAGCGGGAGAGGCGAGCAGTACTTC.

As to this clonotype: Mismatch with germline at one junction end may stem from a read error. V is TRBV7-9 and J is TRBJ1-1; D is uncertain. This CDR3 is 13 amino acids long. Germline V CDR1 and CDR2: SEHNR, FQNEAQ (reference sequence). The CDR3 here is CASSLTVNAEAFF. CDR3 bases: TGTGCCAGCAGCCTAACAGTGAACGCTGAAGCTTTCTTT.

This clonotype is medium-sized. The CDR3 bases are TGTGCCAGCTCACCACCGACAGGACTAGCGGGAGCCTACGAGCAGTACTTC. Its protein is CASSPPTGLAGAYEQYF. V gene TRBV18 combines with J gene TRBJ2-7, with 13 nucleotides matching TRBD2. Germline-derived CDR1 and CDR2 are KGHSH and LQKENI. There are 17 residues in the CDR3. Trimming removed 0 bases from V and 2 bases from J; junction bases left unmatched: 4. The full variable domain, its missing parts supplied by reference TRBV18 and TRBJ2-7, is NAGVMQNPRHLVRRRGQEARLRCSPMKGHSHVYWYRQLPEEGLKFMVYLQKENIIDESGMPKERFSAEFPKEGPSILRIQQVVRGDSAAYFCASSPPTGLAGAYEQYFGPGTRLTVT.

This clonotype is termed medium-sized. The chain employs TRBV18 and TRBJ1-2, with TRBD1 identical over 7 bases. The CDR3 loop spans 14 amino acids. After removal of 3 bases from V and 3 bases from J, the junction contained 4 bases not matched to a gene. CDR1 and CDR2 from the germline V gene are KGHSH and LQKENI. DNA of the CDR3: TGTGCCAGCTCACCTTTAGACAGGGACTATGGCTACACCTTC. It yields the protein CASSPLDRDYGYTF. Drawing the rest from reference TRBV18 and TRBJ1-2, the complete variable domain is NAGVMQNPRHLVRRRGQEARLRCSPMKGHSHVYWYRQLPEEGLKFMVYLQKENIIDESGMPKERFSAEFPKEGPSILRIQQVVRGDSAAYFCASSPLDRDYGYTFGSGTRLTVV.

The V gene is TRBV2, the J gene TRBJ1-4; perhaps TRBD1 as D (5 bases). CDR3 length: 13 residues. Per the germline V gene, CDR1 is SNHLY and CDR2 is FYNNEI. V lost 2 bases and J lost 8, with 9 bases in between. CDR3 coding DNA: TGTGCCAGCAGTGAAAGGGGACGAGAAAAACTGTTTTTT. Its translation is CASSERGREKLFF.

By share of the sample, this clonotype is medium-sized. The CDR3 reads CASSLHRAQGPQHF. The DNA of the CDR3 is TGTGCCAGCAGTCTCCACAGGGCCCAAGGGCCCCAGCATTTT. The chain uses TRBV27 and TRBJ1-5; tentative D call: TRBD1 (6 bases). With 5 bases removed from V and 9 bases from J, the gap between germline ends came to 17 bases. Per germline, CDR1 MNHEY and CDR2 SMNVEV (reference sequence). The CDR3 covers 14 residues.

This clonotype is labeled medium-sized. The V call is TRBV6-5, the J call TRBJ1-5; the D gene is possibly TRBD1 (6 bases). Trimming took off 5 bases at V and 4 bases at J, with 12 bases between the two ends. The CDR3 is made up of 14 amino acids. CDR1 and CDR2 (germline): MNHEY, SVGAGI. Written as DNA, the CDR3 is TGTGCCAGCAGTCGCAGGGGAGGAAATCAGCCCCAGCATTTT. It translates to CASSRRGGNQPQHF.

V usage is TRBV6-1 and J usage is TRBJ2-2; TRBD1 matches at 10 bases. CDR1 is MNHNS, CDR2 SASEGT, per germline. J lost 4 bases, V lost 4 bases, and 6 bases had no gene match. This CDR3 is built from 16 residues. The CDR3 region has the DNA TGTGCCAGCAGTGCCCCGGGACAGGGGCTCACCGGGGAGCTGTTTTTT. Translated, it gives CASSAPGQGLTGELFF.

Turning to this clonotype: Since a much larger clone is just one base distant, this may be a read error. The chain is built from TRBV11-1 and TRBJ2-1; maybe TRBD1 (5 bases). Trimming removed 1 base from V and 14 bases from J, with 15 bases in between. The V gene's germline CDR1 is SGHAT and CDR2 FQDESV (reference sequence). The CDR3 has 13 amino acids. CDR3 sequence reads: CASSLEGSVLKFF. In nucleotides, the CDR3 is TGTGCCAGCAGCTTAGAGGGGTCGGTACTCAAGTTCTTC.

This clonotype ranks as medium-sized (0.01 to 0.1%). The rearrangement joins TRBV10-3 to TRBJ1-5; D is unresolved. V lost 0 bases, J lost 2 bases, and 11 bases lay in between. CDR3 length equals 16 residues. In germline, CDR1 is ENHRY, CDR2 SYGVKD. The CDR3 sequence: CAISESVSGGNQPQHF. In DNA, the CDR3 is TGTGCCATCAGTGAGTCGGTCTCCGGAGGCAATCAGCCCCAGCATTTT.

By sample share, this clonotype is medium-sized. The chain is built from TRBV13 and TRBJ2-2; 10 bases fit TRBD2. CDR1 and CDR2 from the germline V gene are PRHDT and FYEKMQ (reference sequence). Trimming cost V 1 base and J 1 base; bases outside gene matches: 6. CDR3 length equals 18 residues. The CDR3 DNA reads TGTGCCAGCAGCTTAGCTGCCGGACTAGCGGAGAACACCGGGGAGCTGTTTTTT. It specifies CASSLAAGLAENTGELFF.